Listed below are T cell receptor beta chains from one sample, sequenced in a study of beta chain features in type 1 diabetes. Libraries were prepared by immunoSEQ multiplex PCR; TCRdb keeps only in-frame clonotypes and omits some of them. The sample has approximately 250,000 clones; 9.6% are singletons. The specimen was naive CD4+ T cells from blood. Every receptor here comes from a woman aged 18-30 years in good health. Each CDR3 is given with its conserved first and last residue. Each record gives: D gene, J gene, V gene, clone size, CDR3 DNA, CDR3 protein. A D gene is named only where the DNA matches it firmly. Rows may omit the clone size; those that give it use once, few, many or a size class.

d_call: NA; j_call: TRBJ1-2; v_call: TRBV7-9; clone_size: few; cdr3_nt: TGTGCCACCAGGACCGGCCAGGGCTACGGCTACACCTTC; cdr3_aa: CATRTGQGYGYTF
d_call: TRBD1; j_call: TRBJ1-5; v_call: TRBV2; clone_size: few; cdr3_nt: TGTGCCAGCAGTGAAGAACAGGGGAGTCAGCCCCAGCATTTT; cdr3_aa: CASSEEQGSQPQHF
d_call: TRBD1; j_call: TRBJ1-2; v_call: TRBV30; clone_size: few; cdr3_nt: TGTGCCTGGGGACAGGGCCAGCGGGGCTACACCTTC; cdr3_aa: CAWGQGQRGYTF
d_call: NA; j_call: TRBJ2-5; v_call: TRBV11-2; clone_size: few; cdr3_nt: TGTGCCAGCAGCTCCCGACGGGGGGAGACCCAGTACTTC; cdr3_aa: CASSSRRGETQYF
d_call: NA; j_call: TRBJ1-5; v_call: TRBV2; clone_size: few; cdr3_nt: TGTGCCAGCAGTGAATTCAGGGTCGGGAGCAATCAGCCCCAGCATTTT; cdr3_aa: CASSEFRVGSNQPQHF
d_call: NA; j_call: TRBJ1-4; v_call: TRBV5-4; clone_size: NA; cdr3_nt: TGTGCCAGCAGCTACTCAATCGCAACTAATGAAAAACTGTTTTTT; cdr3_aa: CASSYSIATNEKLFF
d_call: NA; j_call: TRBJ1-2; v_call: TRBV5-1; clone_size: few; cdr3_nt: TGCGCCAGCAGCTTGGGTACTAACTATGGCTACACCTTC; cdr3_aa: CASSLGTNYGYTF
d_call: NA; j_call: TRBJ2-1; v_call: TRBV5-6; clone_size: few; cdr3_nt: TGTGCCAGCAGCTTGGCAGGGGCGGTCTACAATGAGCAGTTCTTC; cdr3_aa: CASSLAGAVYNEQFF
d_call: NA; j_call: TRBJ2-1; v_call: TRBV5-4; clone_size: NA; cdr3_nt: TGTGCCAGCAGCCCGGGGACACAGAGGAATGAGCAGTTCTTC; cdr3_aa: CASSPGTQRNEQFF
d_call: TRBD2; j_call: TRBJ2-3; v_call: TRBV2; clone_size: few; cdr3_nt: TGTGCCAGCAGATACCTGGGACTAGCGGGAGGGCCAGATACGCAGTATTTT; cdr3_aa: CASRYLGLAGGPDTQYF
d_call: NA; j_call: TRBJ2-5; v_call: TRBV6-1; clone_size: NA; cdr3_nt: TGTGCCAGCTCCCCCTGGCGGGACCAAGAGACCCAGTACTTC; cdr3_aa: CASSPWRDQETQYF
d_call: TRBD2; j_call: TRBJ2-1; v_call: TRBV5-1; clone_size: NA; cdr3_nt: TGCGCCAGCAGGTACAATGCGGGGGAGTACAATGAGCAGTTCTTC; cdr3_aa: CASRYNAGEYNEQFF
d_call: TRBD1; j_call: TRBJ1-4; v_call: TRBV27; clone_size: NA; cdr3_nt: TGTGCCAGCAGTCGAGGCCGGGACAGGGGAAAAGAAAAACTGTTTTTT; cdr3_aa: CASSRGRDRGKEKLFF
d_call: TRBD2; j_call: TRBJ2-7; v_call: TRBV6-1; clone_size: NA; cdr3_nt: TGTGCCAGCAGCCGACTAGCGGGGGCCTACGAGCAGTACTTC; cdr3_aa: CASSRLAGAYEQYF
d_call: NA; j_call: TRBJ1-5; v_call: TRBV2; clone_size: NA; cdr3_nt: TGTGCCAGCAGTGATTTGTCAGGGGGCAATCAGCCCCAGCATTTT; cdr3_aa: CASSDLSGGNQPQHF
d_call: NA; j_call: TRBJ1-1; v_call: TRBV25-1; clone_size: NA; cdr3_nt: TGTGCCAGCAGTGATTTGAGTGGTGAGGCTTTCTTT; cdr3_aa: CASSDLSGEAFF
d_call: NA; j_call: TRBJ1-1; v_call: TRBV15; clone_size: NA; cdr3_nt: TGTGCCACCAGCAGTCAGGGTCGCACTGAAGCTTTCTTT; cdr3_aa: CATSSQGRTEAFF
d_call: TRBD1; j_call: TRBJ1-4; v_call: TRBV7-9; clone_size: few; cdr3_nt: TGTGCCAGCAGCACCGGGACAGGGCGCGAAAAACTGTTTTTT; cdr3_aa: CASSTGTGREKLFF
d_call: NA; j_call: TRBJ2-7; v_call: TRBV11-2; clone_size: few; cdr3_nt: TGTGCCAGCAGCCGGCCCGGCGCAGGGTTCTTCTACGAGCAGTACTTC; cdr3_aa: CASSRPGAGFFYEQYF
d_call: TRBD1; j_call: TRBJ1-2; v_call: TRBV19; clone_size: NA; cdr3_nt: TGTGCCAGTAGAAGGGACAGGGCTAACTATGGCTACACCTTC; cdr3_aa: CASRRDRANYGYTF
d_call: NA; j_call: TRBJ2-5; v_call: TRBV19; clone_size: few; cdr3_nt: TGTGCCAGTACCACGGCTGGAGGTGGGGAGACCCAGTACTTC; cdr3_aa: CASTTAGGGETQYF
d_call: NA; j_call: TRBJ2-3; v_call: TRBV9; clone_size: few; cdr3_nt: TGTGCCAGCAGCGTTCTGGATACGCAGTATTTT; cdr3_aa: CASSVLDTQYF
d_call: TRBD1; j_call: TRBJ2-3; v_call: TRBV29-1; clone_size: NA; cdr3_nt: TGCAGCGCTGTAGGACAGGTGGCGGGAGATACGCAGTATTTT; cdr3_aa: CSAVGQVAGDTQYF
d_call: NA; j_call: TRBJ2-7; v_call: TRBV19; clone_size: NA; cdr3_nt: TGTGCCAGTAGTCTGCAGGGGCGAACCGAGCAGTACTTC; cdr3_aa: CASSLQGRTEQYF
d_call: NA; j_call: TRBJ2-1; v_call: TRBV11-2; clone_size: few; cdr3_nt: TGTGCCAGCAGCAAACAGGGTAATACCTACAATGAGCAGTTCTTC; cdr3_aa: CASSKQGNTYNEQFF
d_call: NA; j_call: TRBJ1-5; v_call: TRBV5-1; clone_size: NA; cdr3_nt: TGCGCCAGCAGGCTAGGGACATCTAGCAATCAGCCCCAGCATTTT; cdr3_aa: CASRLGTSSNQPQHF
d_call: TRBD1; j_call: TRBJ1-1; v_call: TRBV5-1; clone_size: NA; cdr3_nt: TGCGCCAGCAGCTTACGGACAGTGTCAGGGGGAAACACTGAAGCTTTCTTT; cdr3_aa: CASSLRTVSGGNTEAFF
d_call: NA; j_call: TRBJ2-3; v_call: TRBV27; clone_size: NA; cdr3_nt: TGTGCCAGCAGTTTTCTCCCGGTCACAGATACGCAGTATTTT; cdr3_aa: CASSFLPVTDTQYF
d_call: NA; j_call: TRBJ2-1; v_call: TRBV7-7; clone_size: few; cdr3_nt: TGTGCTAGCAGCACTAGCTCCGCATCCAATGAGCAGTTCTTC; cdr3_aa: CASSTSSASNEQFF
d_call: TRBD2; j_call: TRBJ2-3; v_call: TRBV5-4; clone_size: few; cdr3_nt: TGTGCCAGCAGCTCCACTAGCGGAAGCACAGATACGCAGTATTTT; cdr3_aa: CASSSTSGSTDTQYF
d_call: TRBD1; j_call: TRBJ2-7; v_call: TRBV6-6; clone_size: NA; cdr3_nt: TGTGCCAGCAGTCCCCCTCGGGACAGCCTCTCCTACGAGCAGTACTTC; cdr3_aa: CASSPPRDSLSYEQYF
d_call: TRBD1; j_call: TRBJ1-1; v_call: TRBV27; clone_size: few; cdr3_nt: TGTGCCAGCGGGGAACAGGGGATGGGGGCTTTCTTT; cdr3_aa: CASGEQGMGAFF
d_call: NA; j_call: TRBJ2-7; v_call: TRBV5-4; clone_size: few; cdr3_nt: TGTGCCAGCAGCCTAGATACAGGGTCCCACGAGCAGTACTTC; cdr3_aa: CASSLDTGSHEQYF
d_call: TRBD1; j_call: TRBJ1-2; v_call: TRBV9; clone_size: NA; cdr3_nt: TGTGCCAGCAGCGTAGAACAGGGGGGAGCCTATGGCTACACCTTC; cdr3_aa: CASSVEQGGAYGYTF
d_call: NA; j_call: TRBJ2-7; v_call: TRBV2; clone_size: few; cdr3_nt: TGTGCCAGCAGTGCAGGGTCCCACGAGCAGTACTTC; cdr3_aa: CASSAGSHEQYF
d_call: NA; j_call: TRBJ1-2; v_call: TRBV19; clone_size: few; cdr3_nt: TGTGCCAGTAGTTCAAGGACAGACGGCTATGGCTACACCTTC; cdr3_aa: CASSSRTDGYGYTF
d_call: TRBD1; j_call: TRBJ1-1; v_call: TRBV30; clone_size: NA; cdr3_nt: TGTGCCTGGAGTGTAGGACAGGGGAGGTCTGAAGCTTTCTTT; cdr3_aa: CAWSVGQGRSEAFF
d_call: TRBD2; j_call: TRBJ2-1; v_call: TRBV27; clone_size: NA; cdr3_nt: TGTGCCAGCAGTTTGGGAGTGGCGGGAGTCAATGAGCAGTTCTTC; cdr3_aa: CASSLGVAGVNEQFF
d_call: TRBD2; j_call: TRBJ2-5; v_call: TRBV29-1; clone_size: NA; cdr3_nt: TGCAGCGTTGGGGGACTAGCGGGAGAAGTCTCGCAGACCCAGTACTTC; cdr3_aa: CSVGGLAGEVSQTQYF
d_call: TRBD2; j_call: TRBJ2-6; v_call: TRBV11-2; clone_size: NA; cdr3_nt: TGTGCCAGCAGCTTTTGGGAGGGTCTTGGGGCCAACGTCCTGACTTTC; cdr3_aa: CASSFWEGLGANVLTF
d_call: NA; j_call: TRBJ2-5; v_call: TRBV6-1; clone_size: NA; cdr3_nt: TGTGCCAGCAGTGACTGGAGGGAAGAGACCCAGTACTTC; cdr3_aa: CASSDWREETQYF
d_call: NA; j_call: TRBJ2-3; v_call: TRBV6-6; clone_size: many; cdr3_nt: TGTGCCAGCAAGGGAGTGCCAGATACGCAGTATTTT; cdr3_aa: CASKGVPDTQYF
d_call: TRBD2; j_call: TRBJ2-5; v_call: TRBV7-2; clone_size: NA; cdr3_nt: TGTGCCAGCAGCTTAGGGCTAGCGGGAGGACGAGAGACCCAGTACTTC; cdr3_aa: CASSLGLAGGRETQYF
d_call: NA; j_call: TRBJ1-1; v_call: TRBV7-8; clone_size: few; cdr3_nt: TGTGCCAGCAGCCAGCACAGGAGACGTAGCACTGAAGCTTTCTTT; cdr3_aa: CASSQHRRRSTEAFF
d_call: NA; j_call: TRBJ2-7; v_call: TRBV6-5; clone_size: once; cdr3_nt: TGTGCCAGCAGTTTCATCGCGGGGAACTACGAGCAGTACTTC; cdr3_aa: CASSFIAGNYEQYF
d_call: NA; j_call: TRBJ1-1; v_call: TRBV2; clone_size: NA; cdr3_nt: TGTGCCAGCAGTGAGGAGGTGAACACTGAAGCTTTCTTT; cdr3_aa: CASSEEVNTEAFF
d_call: NA; j_call: TRBJ1-5; v_call: TRBV5-1; clone_size: few; cdr3_nt: TGCGCCAGCAGCCCCGGGGAGTATAGCAATCAGCCCCAGCATTTT; cdr3_aa: CASSPGEYSNQPQHF
d_call: NA; j_call: TRBJ1-2; v_call: TRBV5-1; clone_size: NA; cdr3_nt: TGCGCCAGCACCTCATCGTCGGGGGGCTATGGCTACACCTTC; cdr3_aa: CASTSSSGGYGYTF
d_call: TRBD2; j_call: TRBJ2-5; v_call: TRBV30; clone_size: few; cdr3_nt: TGTGCCTGGAGCCCACTAGCGGGAGGGAGAGAGACCCAGTACTTC; cdr3_aa: CAWSPLAGGRETQYF
d_call: TRBD2; j_call: TRBJ2-3; v_call: TRBV11-3; clone_size: NA; cdr3_nt: TGTGCCAGCAGCCTAGCGGGTAGCACAGATACGCAGTATTTT; cdr3_aa: CASSLAGSTDTQYF
d_call: TRBD1; j_call: TRBJ1-5; v_call: TRBV15; clone_size: few; cdr3_nt: TGTGCCACCAGCAGTCCGGGACAGGAGGGGGATCAGCCCCAGCATTTT; cdr3_aa: CATSSPGQEGDQPQHF
d_call: TRBD2; j_call: TRBJ2-2; v_call: TRBV11-2; clone_size: few; cdr3_nt: TGTGCCAGCAGCTTAGGGACTAGTCCGTCCGGGGAGCTGTTTTTT; cdr3_aa: CASSLGTSPSGELFF
d_call: NA; j_call: TRBJ2-5; v_call: TRBV6-1; clone_size: NA; cdr3_nt: TGTGCCAGCAGTGAAGCTTCCGGGATTCTACTAGAGACCCAGTACTTC; cdr3_aa: CASSEASGILLETQYF
d_call: NA; j_call: TRBJ1-2; v_call: TRBV28; clone_size: NA; cdr3_nt: TGTGCCAGCAGTGGGGATGGGGCAGGGTGGCGCTATGGCTACACCTTC; cdr3_aa: CASSGDGAGWRYGYTF